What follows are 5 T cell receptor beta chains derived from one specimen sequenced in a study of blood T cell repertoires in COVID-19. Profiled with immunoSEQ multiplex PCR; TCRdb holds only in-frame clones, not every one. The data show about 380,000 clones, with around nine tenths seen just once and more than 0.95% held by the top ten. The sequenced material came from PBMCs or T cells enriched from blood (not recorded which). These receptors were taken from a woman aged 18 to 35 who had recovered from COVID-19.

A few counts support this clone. CDR3 sequence: CASSDRGGGNEQFF. CDR3 DNA sequence: TGTGCCAGCAGTGATCGCGGGGGGGGCAATGAGCAGTTCTTC. The genes are TRBV6-1 and TRBJ2-1, with 9 bases identical to TRBD2. The CDR3 covers 14 residues. Germline V lookup: CDR1 MNHNS, CDR2 SASEGT. V lost 3 bases and J lost 6; bases outside the gene matches: 3.

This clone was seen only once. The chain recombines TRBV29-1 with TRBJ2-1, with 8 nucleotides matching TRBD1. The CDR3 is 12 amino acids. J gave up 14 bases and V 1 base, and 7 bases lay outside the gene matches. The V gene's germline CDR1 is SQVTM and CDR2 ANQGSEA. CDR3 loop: CSVEGIPGQEFF. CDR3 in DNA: TGCAGCGTTGAAGGGATTCCGGGACAGGAGTTCTTC.

The CDR3 protein is CASSSTRDRDYNSPLHF. CDR3 sequence (DNA): TGTGCCAGCAGTTCCACCCGGGACAGGGACTATAATTCACCCCTCCACTTT. This chain connects TRBV2 to TRBJ1-6; TRBD1 matches at 9 bases. This CDR3 region has 17 residues. Germline CDR1 is SNHLY and CDR2 is FYNNEI. With 5 bases clipped from V and 3 bases from J, the junction kept 8 bases outside the gene matches.

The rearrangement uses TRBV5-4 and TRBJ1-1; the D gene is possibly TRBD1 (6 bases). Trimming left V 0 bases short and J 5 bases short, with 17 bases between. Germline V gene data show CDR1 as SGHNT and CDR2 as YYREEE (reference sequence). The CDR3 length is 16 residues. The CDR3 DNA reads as TGTGCCAGCAGCTTGGCAATGGGGGCAAAGATTACTGAAGCTTTCTTT. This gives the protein CASSLAMGAKITEAFF.

This chain's CDR3 is CASSEITQIFFYEQYF. In DNA, the CDR3 is TGTGCCAGCAGTGAGATTACACAGATTTTTTTTTACGAGCAGTACTTC. The chain uses TRBV11-2 and TRBJ2-7; D remains unclear. Deletions cut 6 bases from V and 4 bases from J, with 22 bases between. The CDR3 is made up of 16 amino acids. Germline-derived CDR1 and CDR2 are SGHAT and FQNNGV.